Following are 9 T cell receptor beta chains from one sample sequenced in a study of blood T cell repertoires in COVID-19. Clones were sequenced by immunoSEQ multiplex PCR, and TCRdb holds only the in-frame ones, with some missing. Counted here are some 200,000 clones, about 86% occurring once; the ten biggest clones make up around 2.4%. The sequenced material came from peripheral blood. These receptors all stem from a human donor with acute or convalescent COVID-19. The donor label of this sample is uncertain.

CDR3 loop: CATSDGSWNEQFF. Written as DNA, the CDR3 is TGTGCCACCAGTGATGGCAGTTGGAATGAGCAGTTCTTC. J is TRBJ2-1 and V is TRBV24-1; D is unresolved. The CDR3 runs to 13 residues. Germline V gene lookup returns CDR1 KGHDR and CDR2 SFDVKD. The ends were cut back, 3 bases at V and 7 bases at J, with 9 bases in the middle.

CDR3 sequence: CASSIRDSSGNTIYF. DNA for the CDR3: TGTGCCAGCAGCATCCGGGACAGCTCTGGAAACACCATATATTTT. This chain joins TRBV11-1 and TRBJ1-3; 7 positions match TRBD1. After removal of 5 bases from V and 0 bases from J, the junction contained 4 bases not matched to a gene. The germline gives CDR1 SGHAT, CDR2 FQDESV (reference sequence). The CDR3 covers 15 residues.

The count of this clone is one. The chain combines TRBV19 with TRBJ1-2; D is undetermined. The CDR3 extends over 14 amino acids. Trimming stripped 0 bases from V and 2 bases from J, with 7 bases between. The germline gives CDR1 LNHDA, CDR2 SQIVND (reference sequence). CDR3 region: CASSIETENYGYTF. DNA for the CDR3: TGTGCCAGTAGTATAGAGACGGAGAACTATGGCTACACCTTC.

V gene TRBV19 combines with J gene TRBJ2-3, with 10 positions matching TRBD2. Germline values: CDR1 LNHDA, CDR2 SQIVND (reference sequence). V shed 5 bases and J 5 bases; nucleotides not matched to a gene: 7. CDR3 size: 15 residues. This CDR3 reads CASSPLSGGEDTQYF. CDR3 nucleotide sequence: TGTGCCAGTAGTCCCCTGAGCGGGGGGGAAGATACGCAGTATTTT.

This clone has only a few counts. The rearrangement uses TRBV28 and TRBJ2-1; 10 bases fit TRBD1. The trim removed 6 bases at V and 7 bases at J, leaving 9 bases unmatched. The CDR3 contains 15 residues. CDR1 and CDR2 from the germline V gene are MDHEN and SYDVKM. The CDR3 spells CASSLYDRGQNEQFF. CDR3 sequence (DNA): TGTGCCAGCAGCCTATACGACAGGGGGCAAAATGAGCAGTTCTTC.

This clone turned up a few times. The chain links TRBV6-1 to TRBJ1-2; D is uncertain. V gave up 0 bases and J gave up 4 bases, with 9 bases separating them. CDR1 is MNHNS, CDR2 SASEGT, per germline. The CDR3 extends over 14 amino acids. This CDR3 is CASSEARPIYGYTF. The CDR3 DNA sequence: TGTGCCAGCAGTGAAGCGCGGCCGATCTATGGCTACACCTTC.

V and J are TRBV19 and TRBJ1-1; no clear D. This CDR3 comprises 14 residues. Trimming shortened V by 8 bases and J by 4 bases, and 17 bases separated the two germline ends. Germline V gives CDR1 LNHDA, CDR2 SQIVND (reference sequence). The CDR3 DNA reads TGTGCCAGTGGGCCCGTTGAAGGAGGCACTGAAGCTTTCTTT. Its protein product is CASGPVEGGTEAFF.

The chain employs TRBV27 and TRBJ2-3, with 8 bases identical to TRBD2. Per the germline V gene, CDR1 is MNHEY and CDR2 is SMNVEV (reference sequence). The CDR3 length is 15 residues. Germline trimming cut 2 bases from V and 3 bases from J; bases unmatched to any gene: 4. The CDR3 sequence: CASSLRGLVTDTQYF. DNA for the CDR3: TGTGCCAGCAGTTTACGGGGACTAGTTACAGATACGCAGTATTTT.

The chain couples TRBV2 to TRBJ1-1; the D is unclear. Trimming pared 7 bases from V and 3 bases from J, leaving 12 bases between. The CDR3 spans 13 residues. CDR1 SNHLY and CDR2 FYNNEI come from the germline V gene. The CDR3 protein is CASTKREDTEAFF. The CDR3 DNA is TGTGCCAGCACCAAGCGGGAGGACACTGAAGCTTTCTTT.